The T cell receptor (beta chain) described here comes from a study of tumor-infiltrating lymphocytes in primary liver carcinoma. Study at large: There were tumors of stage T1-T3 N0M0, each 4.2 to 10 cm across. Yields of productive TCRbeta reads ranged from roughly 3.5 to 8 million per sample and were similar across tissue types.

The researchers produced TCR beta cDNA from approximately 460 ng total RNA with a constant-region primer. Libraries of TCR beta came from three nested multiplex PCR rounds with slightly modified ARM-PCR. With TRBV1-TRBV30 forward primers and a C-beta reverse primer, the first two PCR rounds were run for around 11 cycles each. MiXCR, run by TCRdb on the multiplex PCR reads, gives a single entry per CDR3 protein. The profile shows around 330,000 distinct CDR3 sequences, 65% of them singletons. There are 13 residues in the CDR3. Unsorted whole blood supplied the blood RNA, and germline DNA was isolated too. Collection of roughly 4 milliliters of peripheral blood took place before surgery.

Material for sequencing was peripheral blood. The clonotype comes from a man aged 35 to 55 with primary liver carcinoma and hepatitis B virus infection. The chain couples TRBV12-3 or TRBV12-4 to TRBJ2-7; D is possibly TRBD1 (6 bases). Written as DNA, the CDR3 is TGTGTCAACAGTCCTACACAGGGAGCGGAGCAGTACTTC. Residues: CVNSPTQGAEQYF.